These T cell receptor beta chains were read from a single sample in a study of blood T cell repertoires in COVID-19. Data came from immunoSEQ multiplex PCR; TCRdb stores just in-frame clones and leaves some out. The sample lists 55,000 to 75,000 clones; more than 65% were seen once. Specimen: peripheral blood. The source of these receptors is an elderly man with COVID-19, enrolled during active disease. The CDR3 runs from the conserved cysteine through the conserved F or W. D genes are given only for firm matches. A clone size is listed for some rows: how often the clone was seen (once, few, many), or a class if it is expanded.

J gene,D gene,clone size,V gene,CDR3 DNA,CDR3 protein
TRBJ2-7,TRBD2,.,TRBV7-2,TGTGCCAGCAGCCACCCCCGGACTAGCGGGGGAAGGCACGAGCAGTACTTC,CASSHPRTSGGRHEQYF
TRBJ1-1,.,.,TRBV6-6,TGTGCCAGCAGTTACAGGGAGGGTGAAGCTTTCTTT,CASSYREGEAFF
TRBJ1-2,.,.,TRBV7-9,TGTGCCAGCAGCTTCGACACCGAGATCTATGGCTACACCTTC,CASSFDTEIYGYTF
TRBJ2-5,TRBD1,.,TRBV24-1,TGTGCCACCGCCCCTTACCCCGGGACAGGGGAGGCGGGAGAGACCCAGTACTTC,CATAPYPGTGEAGETQYF
TRBJ1-3,.,.,TRBV6-5,TGTGCCAGCAGTTACGACAGCTCTGGAAACACCATATATTTT,CASSYDSSGNTIYF
TRBJ2-3,.,.,TRBV3-1/TRBV3-2,TGTGCCAGCAGCCAAGACAGGGGCCTCACAGATACGCAGTATTTT,CASSQDRGLTDTQYF
TRBJ2-5,TRBD2,.,TRBV5-1,TGCGCCAGCAGCGTCCTCACGGGAGGCGAGACCCAGTACTTC,CASSVLTGGETQYF
TRBJ1-3,.,.,TRBV18,TGTGCCAGCTCACCCGTGACAGGAAGCTCTGGAAACACCATATATTTT,CASSPVTGSSGNTIYF
TRBJ2-2,TRBD1,.,TRBV27,TGTGCCAGCAGACTAGATACAGGGGGCAACACCGGGGAGCTGTTTTTT,CASRLDTGGNTGELFF
TRBJ1-2,.,.,TRBV19,TGTGCCAGTAGTTGGTTATCGATCGGTAACTATGGCTACACCTTC,CASSWLSIGNYGYTF
TRBJ1-4,TRBD1,.,TRBV4-3,TGCGCCAGCAGCCAACACCCTCAGGGGGGTGAAAAACTGTTTTTT,CASSQHPQGGEKLFF
TRBJ1-2,.,few,TRBV5-4,TGTGCCAGCAGCTCGATACTCTTGGGGGAGGGATTCTATGGCTACACCTTC,CASSSILLGEGFYGYTF
TRBJ1-2,TRBD1,.,TRBV18,TGTGCCAGCTCACCGGGACAGGTGACATATGGCTACACCTTC,CASSPGQVTYGYTF
TRBJ1-3,.,.,TRBV5-5,TGTGCCAGCAGCTTGGCGCAGGTGATCTCTGGAAACACCATATATTTT,CASSLAQVISGNTIYF